These 28 T cell receptor beta chains came from one sample sequenced in a study of blood T cell repertoires in COVID-19. Some clones are missing from TCRdb's copy, which holds only in-frame ones; the method was immunoSEQ multiplex PCR. Counted here are over 75,000 clones, roughly 89% occurring once; the ten biggest clones make up 5.2%. Sequencing used peripheral blood. Source of these receptors: a woman of 80 years or more with active COVID-19.

CDR3 nucleotide sequence: TGTGCCAGCTCACCCGCACCTGGACTAGCGGGAGGGCCCAGCTACGAGCAGTACTTC. Protein sequence: CASSPAPGLAGGPSYEQYF. The chain couples TRBV18 to TRBJ2-7; 15 nucleotides match TRBD2. The CDR3 sequence is 19 residues long. The germline gives CDR1 KGHSH, CDR2 LQKENI. J gave up 3 bases and V 3 bases, and 12 bases lay outside the gene matches.

This clone was observed a single time. V and J are TRBV5-5 and TRBJ1-2; possibly TRBD1 for D (5 bases). The germline V and J ends were trimmed by 0 bases and 6 bases, with 15 bases remaining between them. Per germline, CDR1 SGHKS and CDR2 YYEKEE (reference sequence). The CDR3 totals 15 residues. CDR3 bases: TGTGCCAGCAGCTTGGGACAGCTATTGGATGATGGCTACACCTTC. The encoded protein is CASSLGQLLDDGYTF.

The CDR3 DNA is TGTGCCAGCAGTTCAGATAACGACTTAGGAGTCGGGGGCTACACCTTC. Translating gives CASSSDNDLGVGGYTF. This rearrangement joins TRBV28 to TRBJ1-2; the D is unclear. In germline, CDR1 is MDHEN, CDR2 SYDVKM. V dropped 4 bases and J dropped 8 bases, with 23 bases sitting between them. The CDR3 has 16 residues.

J is TRBJ1-5 and V is TRBV6-1, with 7 bases lining up with TRBD1. The CDR3 length is 15 residues. V shed 3 bases, J shed 5 bases, and the junction held 7 bases outside the gene matches. Germline values: CDR1 MNHNS, CDR2 SASEGT. For the CDR3, the DNA is TGTGCCAGCAGTGAGGGGGACAGCCTTCATCAGCCCCAGCATTTT. It codes for CASSEGDSLHQPQHF.

The chain has TRBV12-3 or TRBV12-4 and TRBJ1-1; no clear D. V lost 1 base, J lost 1 base, and 4 bases lay in between. This CDR3 has 13 amino acids. The CDR3, as DNA: TGTGCCAGCAGTTTAGTAGAGAACACTGAAGCTTTCTTT. As protein: CASSLVENTEAFF.

The gene calls are TRBV19 and TRBJ2-2, with D possibly matching TRBD2 (5 bases). CDR1 is LNHDA and CDR2 is SQIVND in the germline V gene (reference sequence). The CDR3 totals 16 residues. V was cut by 7 bases and J by 6 bases, with 21 bases left in between. The CDR3 DNA reads TGTGCCAGTACCCCTCGGGGTCCGGCCGGCGCCGGGGAGCTGTTTTTT. The encoded protein is CASTPRGPAGAGELFF.

V and J are TRBV28 and TRBJ2-1, with D perhaps matching TRBD1 (6 bases). CDR1 and CDR2 (germline): MDHEN, SYDVKM. The CDR3 has 14 residues. V lost 1 base to trimming and J lost 10 bases, with 14 bases between them. The CDR3 sequence is CASSLSNRVGEQFF. DNA for the CDR3: TGTGCCAGCAGTTTATCGAACAGGGTCGGGGAGCAGTTCTTC.

The chain is built from TRBV2 and TRBJ2-7, with 12 bases lining up with TRBD1. This CDR3 is 13 amino acids long. CDR1 SNHLY and CDR2 FYNNEI come from the germline V gene. V shed 7 bases, J shed 6 bases, and the junction held 4 bases outside the gene matches. The CDR3 loop reads CASIGTGGAEQYF. The CDR3 DNA sequence: TGTGCCAGCATTGGGACAGGGGGCGCCGAGCAGTACTTC.

V and J are TRBV7-9 and TRBJ1-5, with D uncertain. The CDR3 contains 14 residues. CDR1 SEHNR and CDR2 FQNEAQ come from the germline V gene (reference sequence). With 1 base removed from V and 5 bases from J, the gap between germline ends came to 9 bases. CDR3 DNA: TGTGCCAGCAGCTTAGTCGGTTCGGATCAGCCCCAGCATTTT. Its protein is CASSLVGSDQPQHF.

This chain links TRBV2 with TRBJ2-1; 11 nucleotides agree with TRBD2. The junction had 5 bases not matched to a gene; V was cut back by 6 bases and J by 4 bases. This CDR3 spans 15 amino acids. The germline gives CDR1 SNHLY, CDR2 FYNNEI. DNA for the CDR3: TGTGCCAGCAGGCCGACTAGCGGGATTTACAATGAGCAGTTCTTC. The encoded protein is CASRPTSGIYNEQFF.

CDR3 loop: CASSTGAAGGEDTQYF. In DNA, the CDR3 is TGTGCCAGCAGTACAGGGGCAGCGGGAGGAGAAGATACGCAGTATTTT. The V gene is TRBV9, the J gene TRBJ2-3, with 9 bases matching TRBD2. This CDR3 is 16 amino acids long. Germline V gives CDR1 SGDLS, CDR2 YYNGEE. J gave up 5 bases and V 5 bases, and 12 bases lay outside the gene matches.

This clone has a single count. This rearrangement joins TRBV6-6 to TRBJ2-5; 8 bases align to TRBD2. V gave up 4 bases and J gave up 5 bases; unmatched junction bases: 9. The germline V gene has CDR1 MNHNY and CDR2 SVGAGI (reference sequence). CDR3 length: 15 residues. CDR3 loop: CASSSPAGGMETQYF. The CDR3 coding sequence is TGTGCCAGCAGTTCCCCGGCGGGAGGAATGGAGACCCAGTACTTC.

This clone was detected only a few times. The CDR3 here is CASSTHSGVARSGANVLTF. Written as DNA, the CDR3 is TGTGCCAGCAGCACACACTCCGGGGTCGCCCGCTCTGGGGCCAACGTCCTGACTTTC. V gene TRBV7-3 combines with J gene TRBJ2-6, with D maybe TRBD2 (5 bases). Germline CDR1 SGHTA, CDR2 FQGTGA. Trimming shortened V by 5 bases and J by 0 bases, and 20 bases separated the two germline ends. The CDR3 has 19 residues.

Comment on this clone: Germline is not matched at one junction end, which may reflect a read error. The V gene is TRBV7-2, the J gene TRBJ1-3, with D tentatively TRBD1 (5 bases). This CDR3 is built from 15 residues. From germline, CDR1 is SGHTA and CDR2 FQGNSA. The CDR3 reads CASSVGGGSANTIYF. The CDR3 nucleotides read TGTGCCAGCAGCGTGGGGGGAGGGTCTGCAAACACCATATATTTT.

The chain recombines TRBV28 with TRBJ1-2; D is possibly TRBD1 (6 bases). This CDR3 comprises 15 residues. The germline V gene has CDR1 MDHEN and CDR2 SYDVKM. Deletions cut 5 bases from V and 2 bases from J, with 15 bases between. The CDR3 loop is CASSVRGARNYGYTF. The CDR3 region has the DNA TGTGCCAGCAGTGTACGGGGGGCGAGGAACTATGGCTACACCTTC.

The chain has TRBV28 and TRBJ2-3; 16 bases are a match to TRBD2. V was clipped by 4 bases and J by 7 bases; unmatched bases: 11. CDR1 is MDHEN and CDR2 is SYDVKM in the germline V gene. This CDR3 is built from 18 residues. The CDR3 DNA follows: TGTGCCAGCAGTTGGCCAGTAGGGACTAGCGGGAGGGGTTATACGCAGTATTTT. It encodes CASSWPVGTSGRGYTQYF.

This sequence joins TRBV28 and TRBJ2-5; D unresolved. Looked up from germline, CDR1 is MDHEN and CDR2 is SYDVKM. This CDR3 is 14 amino acids long. Trimming cost V 7 bases and J 5 bases, with 17 bases left between them. The CDR3 bases are TGTGCCAGCAATGGTCCCCACTTACGGGAGACCCAGTACTTC. Amino acids: CASNGPHLRETQYF.

V gene TRBV27 combines with J gene TRBJ1-2, with TRBD1 matching over 10 bases. V gave up 3 bases and J gave up 10 bases; unmatched junction bases: 5. This CDR3 contains 13 residues. Germline V gives CDR1 MNHEY, CDR2 SMNVEV (reference sequence). The CDR3 nucleotides are TGTGCCAGCAGTTTCCGGGACAGGGGAATCTACACCTTC. This translates into CASSFRDRGIYTF.

The rearrangement links TRBV3-1 (or the pseudogene TRBV3-2) to TRBJ2-3; weak D call: TRBD2 (7 bases). The CDR3 extends over 14 amino acids. Germline assignment: CDR1 LGHDT and CDR2 YNNKEL (reference sequence). Deletions cut 8 bases from V and 7 bases from J, with 19 bases between. CDR3 in amino acids: CASVPRGGSNTQYF. The CDR3 DNA is TGTGCCAGCGTGCCGAGGGGGGGGAGTAATACGCAGTATTTT.

This clone was counted a single time. The genes are TRBV28 and TRBJ2-3; D gene unclear. CDR3 length: 14 residues. The germline gives CDR1 MDHEN, CDR2 SYDVKM. V lost 7 bases to trimming and J lost 0 bases, with 11 bases between them. In nucleotides, the CDR3 is TGTGCCAGCACCCCAGGTGGGAGCACAGATACGCAGTATTTT. It is translated as CASTPGGSTDTQYF. Supplemented by reference TRBV28 and TRBJ2-3, the full variable domain reads DVKVTQSSRYLVKRTGEKVFLECVQDMDHENMFWYRQDPGLGLRLIYFSYDVKMKEKGDIPEGYSVSREKKERFSLILESASTNQTSMYLCASTPGGSTDTQYFGPGTRLTVL.

This clone was counted a single time. V usage is TRBV6-5 and J usage is TRBJ2-3, with 7 bases lining up with TRBD2. J was trimmed by 0 bases and V by 4 bases; bases with no gene match: 1. CDR3 length: 14 amino acids. Germline CDR1 is MNHEY and CDR2 is SVGAGI. The CDR3 coding sequence is TGTGCCAGCAGTTCTAGCGGTAGCACAGATACGCAGTATTTT. It is translated as CASSSSGSTDTQYF.

This chain connects TRBV2 to TRBJ1-6; D unresolved. V dropped 2 bases and J dropped 0 bases, with 11 bases sitting between them. The CDR3 contains 17 residues. The germline gives CDR1 SNHLY, CDR2 FYNNEI. The CDR3 nucleotides are TGTGCCAGCAGTGAAATGGGGAGGAGCTCCTATAATTCACCCCTCCACTTT. It encodes CASSEMGRSSYNSPLHF.

With regard to this clone: The DNA is left out, because the CDR3 cannot be placed on it with certainty; the CDR3 is given as TCRdb lists it. The chain recombines TRBV28 with TRBJ1-3; the table's D call, TRBD1, was not checked against the DNA. Both ends counted, the CDR3 spans 17 residues. Per the germline V gene, CDR1 is MDHEN and CDR2 is SYDVKM. The CDR3 here is CASSSSTGGPLGNTIYF.

The chain is built from TRBV11-2 and TRBJ2-7; the D gene is possibly TRBD1 (6 bases). This CDR3 has 14 residues. Trimming removed 3 bases at V and 3 bases at J, with 12 bases between. Germline assignment: CDR1 SGHAT and CDR2 FQNNGV. CDR3 residues: CASSFAGQYYEQYF. The CDR3 DNA sequence: TGTGCCAGCAGCTTTGCCGGACAGTACTACGAGCAGTACTTC. Looking up the rest from reference TRBV11-2 and TRBJ2-7 gives the full variable domain: EAGVAQSPRYKIIEKRQSVAFWCNPISGHATLYWYQQILGQGPKLLIQFQNNGVVDDSQLPKDRFSAERLKGVDSTLKIQPAKLEDSAVYLCASSFAGQYYEQYFGPGTRLTVT.

The J gene is TRBJ2-7, the V gene TRBV3-1 (or the pseudogene TRBV3-2); D remains ambiguous. V lost 3 bases and J 2 bases, leaving 5 bases between the germline ends. The CDR3 consists of 12 residues. In germline, CDR1 is LGHDT, CDR2 YNNKEL (reference sequence). The CDR3 reads CASSHGPYEQYF. Here the CDR3 DNA reads TGTGCCAGCAGCCACGGTCCCTACGAGCAGTACTTC.

This rearrangement joins TRBV6-5 to TRBJ2-7; TRBD2 matches at 10 bases. The V gene end was trimmed by 7 bases and the J gene end by 0 bases; junction bases not matched to a gene: 6. This CDR3 comprises 15 residues. Germline CDR1 and CDR2: MNHEY and SVGAGI. The CDR3 loop is CASTRLAGASYEQYF. The CDR3 DNA reads TGTGCCAGCACCAGGCTAGCGGGAGCCTCCTACGAGCAGTACTTC.

The J gene is TRBJ1-6, the V gene TRBV18; a possible D gene is TRBD1 (6 bases). The V and J ends lost 3 bases and 7 bases respectively, with 16 bases between them. This CDR3 contains 16 residues. Germline lookup yields CDR1 KGHSH and CDR2 LQKENI. Here the CDR3 reads CASSPDSPPTNSPLHF. DNA for the CDR3: TGTGCCAGCTCACCGGACAGTCCGCCCACAAATTCACCCCTCCACTTT.

The rearrangement links TRBV5-1 to TRBJ2-5, with a tentative D call TRBD2 (5 bases). V gave up 4 bases and J gave up 4 bases, with 20 bases separating them. This CDR3 region has 16 residues. Germline CDR1 and CDR2: SGHRS and YFSETQ. The CDR3 nucleotides read TGCGCCAGCAGCCTAGCCGCGGCAGCCCTGGGAGAGACCCAGTACTTC. It specifies CASSLAAAALGETQYF. Filled out from reference TRBV5-1 and TRBJ2-5, the complete variable domain reads KAGVTQTPRYLIKTRGQQVTLSCSPISGHRSVSWYQQTPGQGLQFLFEYFSETQRNKGNFPGRFSGRQFSNSRSEMNVSTLELGDSALYLCASSLAAAALGETQYFGPGTRLLVL.